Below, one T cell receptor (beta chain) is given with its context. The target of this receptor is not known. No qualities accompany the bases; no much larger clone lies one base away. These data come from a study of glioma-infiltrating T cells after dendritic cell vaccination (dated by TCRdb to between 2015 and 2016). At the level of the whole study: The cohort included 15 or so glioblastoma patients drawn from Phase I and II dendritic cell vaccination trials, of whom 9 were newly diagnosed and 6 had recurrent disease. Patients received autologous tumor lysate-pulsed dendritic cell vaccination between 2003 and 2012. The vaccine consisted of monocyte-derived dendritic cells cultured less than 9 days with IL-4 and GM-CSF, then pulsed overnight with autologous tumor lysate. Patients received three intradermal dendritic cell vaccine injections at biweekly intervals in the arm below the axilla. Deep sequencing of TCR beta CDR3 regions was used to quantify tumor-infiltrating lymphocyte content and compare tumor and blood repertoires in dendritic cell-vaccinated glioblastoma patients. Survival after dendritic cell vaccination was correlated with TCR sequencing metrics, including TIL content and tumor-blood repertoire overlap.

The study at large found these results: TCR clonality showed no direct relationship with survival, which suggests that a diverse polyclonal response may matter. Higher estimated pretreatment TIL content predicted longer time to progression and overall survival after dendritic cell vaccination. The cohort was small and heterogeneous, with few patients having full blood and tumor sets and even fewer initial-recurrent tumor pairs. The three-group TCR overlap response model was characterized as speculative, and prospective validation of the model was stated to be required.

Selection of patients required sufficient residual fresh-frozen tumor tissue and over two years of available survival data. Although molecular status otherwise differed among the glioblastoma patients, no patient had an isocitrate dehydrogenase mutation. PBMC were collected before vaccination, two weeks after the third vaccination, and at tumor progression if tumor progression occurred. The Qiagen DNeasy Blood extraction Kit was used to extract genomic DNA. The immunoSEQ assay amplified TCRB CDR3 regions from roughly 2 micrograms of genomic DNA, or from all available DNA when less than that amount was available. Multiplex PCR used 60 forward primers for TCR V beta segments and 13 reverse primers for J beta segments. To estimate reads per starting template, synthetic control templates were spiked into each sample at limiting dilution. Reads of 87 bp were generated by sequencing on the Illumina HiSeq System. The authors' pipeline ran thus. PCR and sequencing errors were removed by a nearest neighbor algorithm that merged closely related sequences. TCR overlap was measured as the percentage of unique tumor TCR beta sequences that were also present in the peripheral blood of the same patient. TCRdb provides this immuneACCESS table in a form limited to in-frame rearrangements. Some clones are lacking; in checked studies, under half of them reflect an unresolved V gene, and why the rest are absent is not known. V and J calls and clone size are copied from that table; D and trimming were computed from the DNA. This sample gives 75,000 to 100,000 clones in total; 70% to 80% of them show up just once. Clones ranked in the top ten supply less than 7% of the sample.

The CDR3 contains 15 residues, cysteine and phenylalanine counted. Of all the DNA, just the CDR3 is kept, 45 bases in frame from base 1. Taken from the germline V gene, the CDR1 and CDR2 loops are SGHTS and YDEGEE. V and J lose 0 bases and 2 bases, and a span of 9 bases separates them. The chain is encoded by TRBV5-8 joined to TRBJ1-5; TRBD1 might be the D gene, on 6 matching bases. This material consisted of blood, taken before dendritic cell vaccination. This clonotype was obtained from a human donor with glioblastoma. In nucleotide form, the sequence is TGTGCCAGCAGCTTGGACAGGGTGGGCAATCAGCCCCAGCATTTT. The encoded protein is CASSLDRVGNQPQHF.